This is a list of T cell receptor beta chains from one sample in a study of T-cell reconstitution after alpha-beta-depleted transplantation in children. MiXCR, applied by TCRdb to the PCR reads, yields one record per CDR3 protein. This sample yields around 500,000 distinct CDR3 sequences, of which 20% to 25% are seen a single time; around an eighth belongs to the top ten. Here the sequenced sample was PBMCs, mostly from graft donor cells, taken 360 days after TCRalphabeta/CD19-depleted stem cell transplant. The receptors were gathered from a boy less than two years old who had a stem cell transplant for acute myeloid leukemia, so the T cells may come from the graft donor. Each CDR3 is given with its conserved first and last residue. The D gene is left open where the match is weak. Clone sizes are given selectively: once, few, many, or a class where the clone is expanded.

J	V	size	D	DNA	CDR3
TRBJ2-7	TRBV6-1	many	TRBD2	TGTGCCAGCAAACGGACTAGCGGGGGTTACGAGCAGTACTTC	CASKRTSGGYEQYF
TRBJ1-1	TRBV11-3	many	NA	TGTGCCAGCAGCTTAGAGGGAGATACTGAAGCTTTCTTT	CASSLEGDTEAFF
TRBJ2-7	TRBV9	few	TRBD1	TGTGCCAGCAGCGTGGGGACAGGTTGGGAGCAGTACTTC	CASSVGTGWEQYF
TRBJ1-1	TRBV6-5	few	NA	TGTGCCAGCAGTTACTCGGAGGTTCCCACTGAAGCTTTCTTT	CASSYSEVPTEAFF
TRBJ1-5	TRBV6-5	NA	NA	TGTGCCAGCAGATGGACAGACTATAGCAATCAGCCCCAGCATTTT	CASRWTDYSNQPQHF
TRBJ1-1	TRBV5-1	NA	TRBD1	TGCGCCAGCAGCTTGGAGGGACAGGGAGTATTGACTGAAGCTTTCTTT	CASSLEGQGVLTEAFF
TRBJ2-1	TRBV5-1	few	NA	TGCGCCAGCAGCTGGCTAGCAGAGTACAATGAGCAGTTCTTC	CASSWLAEYNEQFF
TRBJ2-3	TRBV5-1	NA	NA	TGCGCCAGCAGGGGGGCCTTTACAAGAACGCAGTATTTT	CASRGAFTRTQYF
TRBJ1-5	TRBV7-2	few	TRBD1	TGTGCCAGCAGCTTAATGACAGGGGACAATCAGCCCCAGCATTTT	CASSLMTGDNQPQHF
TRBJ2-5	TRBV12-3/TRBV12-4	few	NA	TGTGCCAGCAGTTTCGGTGCAGGGATGGAGACCCAGTACTTC	CASSFGAGMETQYF
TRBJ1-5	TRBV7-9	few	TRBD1	TGTGCCAGCAGCCCTGGGACAGCTTATAACCAGCCCCAGCATTTT	CASSPGTAYNQPQHF
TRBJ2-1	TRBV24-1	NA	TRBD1	TGTGCCACCAGTGATCCCCGGGACAGGGCGGGTAATGAGCAGTTCTTC	CATSDPRDRAGNEQFF
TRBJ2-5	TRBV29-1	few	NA	TGCAGCGTTGGGGGCAGGCAAGAGACCCAGTACTTC	CSVGGRQETQYF
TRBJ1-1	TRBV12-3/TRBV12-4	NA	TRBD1	TGTGCCAGCAGTTTAGGGACAGGTCGGAACACTGAAGCTTTCTTT	CASSLGTGRNTEAFF
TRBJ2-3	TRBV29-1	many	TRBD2	TGCAGCGGCCGGACTAGCGGGGGCACAGATACGCAGTATTTT	CSGRTSGGTDTQYF
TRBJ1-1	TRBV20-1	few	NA	TGCAGTGCCCCTTGGATTACCACTGAAGCTTTCTTT	CSAPWITTEAFF
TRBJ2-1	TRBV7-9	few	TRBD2	TGTGCCAGCAGCTTAGGACTAGCGGGGGGGGGCAATGAGCAGTTCTTC	CASSLGLAGGGNEQFF
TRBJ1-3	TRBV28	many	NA	TGTGCCAGCAGCAGACAGGTCCCCTCTGGAAACACCATATATTTT	CASSRQVPSGNTIYF
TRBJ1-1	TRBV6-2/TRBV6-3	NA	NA	TGTGCCAGCAGTTACACCAGGGGAGGCACTGAAGCTTTCTTT	CASSYTRGGTEAFF
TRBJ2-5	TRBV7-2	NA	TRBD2	TGTGCCAGCAGCTCCGGGACTAGTCTTCGAGAGACCCAGTACTTC	CASSSGTSLRETQYF
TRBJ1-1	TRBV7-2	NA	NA	TGTGCCAGCAGTCGGGGACTGGTCACTGAAGCTTTCTTT	CASSRGLVTEAFF
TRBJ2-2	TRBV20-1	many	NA	TGCAGTGCTAGGGGCTTAAACACCGGGGAGCTGTTTTTT	CSARGLNTGELFF
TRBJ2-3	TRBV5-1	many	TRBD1	TGCGCCAGCAGACAATCGCAGGGGGGCACAGATACGCAGTATTTT	CASRQSQGGTDTQYF
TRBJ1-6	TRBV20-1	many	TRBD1	TGCAGTGCCAAATCGGGACAGATACCCCTCCACTTT	CSAKSGQIPLHF
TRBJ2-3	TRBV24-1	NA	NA	TGTGCCACCAGTGATTTGAGACAGACAAACACAGATACGCAGTATTTT	CATSDLRQTNTDTQYF
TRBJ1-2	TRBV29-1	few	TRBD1	TGCAGCGTTCCCGAGACCGGGACAGGGTATGGCTACACCTTC	CSVPETGTGYGYTF
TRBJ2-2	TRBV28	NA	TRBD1	TGTGCCAGCAGTCCCGGGACAGGCGCCACCGGGGAGCTGTTTTTT	CASSPGTGATGELFF
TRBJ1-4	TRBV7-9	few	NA	TGTGCCAGCAGCCCCGGTCAGGACAATGAAAAACTGTTTTTT	CASSPGQDNEKLFF
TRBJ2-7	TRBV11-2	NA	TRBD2	TGTGCCAGCAGCTTGCCGGGACTAGCGGGGGGGCAGGGATCTTACGAGCAGTACTTC	CASSLPGLAGGQGSYEQYF
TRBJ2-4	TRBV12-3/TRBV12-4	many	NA	TGTGCCAGCAGTTTAGAATTGGACATTCAGTACTTC	CASSLELDIQYF
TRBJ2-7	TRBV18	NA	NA	TGTGCCAGCTCACGGTGGACCTACGAGCAGTACTTC	CASSRWTYEQYF
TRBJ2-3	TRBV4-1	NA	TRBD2	TGCGCCAGCAGCCAAGAGGGGAGCGGGGGCGCAGATACGCAGTATTTT	CASSQEGSGGADTQYF
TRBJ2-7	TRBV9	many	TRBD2	TGTGCCAGCACCGTAGGACTAGCGGGGCCTACTAGCCCCTACGAGCAGTACTTC	CASTVGLAGPTSPYEQYF